The entry that follows covers one T cell receptor beta chain sequence. Its matching antigen is unknown. This specimen comes from a study of T cells in Graves' hyperthyroidism and ophthalmopathy. Study-wide results and limits: Within blood appeared most thyroid clonotypes that had expanded above 0.001.

TCR beta CDR3 region amplification was performed from RNA transcripts. HTBI primers were employed in a first-round RT-PCR of the TCR CDR3. Each CDR3 protein is one row after TCRdb ran MiXCR on the multiplex PCR reads. Of roughly 700,000 distinct CDR3 sequences detected, 30% to 40% appear once; the ten largest clones hold roughly 30%. V lost 10 bases and J 5 bases, leaving 15 bases between the germline ends. Germline V CDR1 and CDR2: WSHSY, SAAADI. The CDR3 is 14 residues long. No progression to ophthalmopathy during 18 months of follow-up defined stable disease. Diagnosing involved the use of clinical symptoms, serum thyroxine and TRAb, thyroid ultrasound and orbital computed tomography.

The sequence came from a middle-aged woman with Graves' hyperthyroidism. Source material: blood. This chain connects TRBV10-2 to TRBJ2-6; the D is unclear. The CDR3 bases are TGCGCCATCCTGGGCTTTTCGCGGGCCAACGTCCTGACTTTC. Translating it yields CAILGFSRANVLTF.